This T cell receptor beta chain is drawn from a study of cytomegalovirus exposure and HLA in healthy donors. Per the germline V gene, CDR1 is MDHEN and CDR2 is SYDVKM. This CDR3 comprises 15 residues. The PCR used 60 Vbeta and 13 Jbeta primers. Profiled with immunoSEQ multiplex PCR; TCRdb holds only in-frame clones, not every one. The table lists approximately 150,000 clones, 68% of them singletons. In this sample, this clone turned up a few times. Germline is not matched at one junction end, which may reflect a read error. Other DNA variants within this sample encode the same CDR3. Sample: PBMCs. The TCR sequence derives from a woman aged 40 to 50 in good health and CMV-seropositive. V usage is TRBV28 and J usage is TRBJ1-1; 7 nucleotides match TRBD1. The CDR3 protein is CASRLQGSMNTEAFF. CDR3 coding DNA: TGCGCCAGCAGACTACAGGGGTCCATGAACACTGAAGCTTTCTTT.